Following are 23 T cell receptor delta chains from one sample sequenced in a study of gamma-delta chains in newborns, infants, children. TCRdb re-called the reads using CATT. The sample carries fewer than 14,000 delta-chain clones, 3.5% recorded once. Sample: blood. The receptors come from a child who was a newborn, infant or young child, either healthy, febrile or measles-vaccinated (not recorded which).

This clone was seen only a few times. CDR3 sequence (DNA): TGTGCCTTCCCTATGATACGGAGGGCCGATAAACTCATCTTT. This translates into CAFPMIRRADKLIF. V and J are TRDV3 and TRDJ1, with D tentatively TRDD3 (6 bases). Germline CDR1 and CDR2: TVYSNPD and GDNSRS (reference sequence). This CDR3 contains 14 residues. V was cut by 3 bases and J by 3 bases, with 17 bases left in between.

In regard to this clone: The sample has other DNA sequences that encode this CDR3 too. This chain joins TRDV3 and TRDJ1, with TRDD3 as a possible D gene (5 bases). The germline CDR1 and CDR2 sequences are TVYSNPD and GDNSRS (reference sequence). Trimming removed 2 bases at V and 0 bases at J, with 22 bases between. This CDR3 spans 17 amino acids. For the CDR3, the DNA is TGTGCCTTTGAGGGGGTGGCGGAACCACCGTACACCGATAAACTCATCTTT. This codes for CAFEGVAEPPYTDKLIF.

This clone was recorded a few times. Additional DNA sequences in this sample encode the identical CDR3. The gene calls are TRDV1 and TRDJ2; TRDD3 agrees at 9 bases. The CDR3 covers 22 residues. Losses at the gene ends were 3 bases for V and 1 base for J; bases not matched to a gene: 21. CDR1 and CDR2 (germline): TSWWSYY, QGS. The CDR3 reads CALGDPILPRWGIARLTAQLFF. CDR3 coding DNA: TGTGCTCTTGGGGACCCGATCCTTCCGAGATGGGGGATAGCTCGTTTGACAGCACAACTCTTCTTT.

The CDR3 sequence: CALGEGTRRPPALLGETRLIF. DNA of the CDR3: TGTGCTCTTGGGGAAGGAACCAGGAGGCCTCCTGCGTTACTGGGGGAAACCAGACTCATCTTT. The V gene went uncalled, while the J gene is TRDJ1; TRDD3, as called in the table, went unchecked against the DNA. CDR3 length: 21 amino acids.

This clone showed up just a few times. The CDR3 DNA sequence: TGTGCCTTTTCGGGTAGGCTTCCTACGTCCCAGTACTGGGGGATACGAGGTTACACCGATAAACTCATCTTT. Translated, it gives CAFSGRLPTSQYWGIRGYTDKLIF. The gene calls are TRDV3 and TRDJ1; 13 bases match TRDD3. J lost 0 bases, V lost 2 bases, and 30 bases had no gene match. CDR1 TVYSNPD and CDR2 GDNSRS come from the germline V gene (reference sequence). CDR3 size: 24 residues.

The genes are TRDV2 and TRDJ1; 10 bases fit TRDD3. The germline V gene encodes CDR1 GEAIGNYY and CDR2 EKD. The CDR3 is 15 amino acids. V lost 5 bases, J lost 2 bases, and 7 bases stayed unmatched. The CDR3 DNA reads TGTGCCTGTGCAAGTCTGGGGGATAAGACCGATAAACTCATCTTT. The encoded protein is CACASLGDKTDKLIF.

This clone appeared a few times. The junction and the germline gene differ at one end; a read error may be behind it. The rearrangement joins TRAV29/DV5 to TRDJ1; D is ambiguous. Germline loops: CDR1 NSMFDY, CDR2 ISSIKDK. CDR3 length: 19 residues. The CDR3 reads CAAGRHSPPVSTYTDKLTF. DNA of the CDR3: TGTGCAGCAGGTAGGCATTCCCCCCCTGTGTCGACATACACCGATAAACTCACCTTT.

By frequency in the sample, this clone is medium-sized. The chain links TRDV2 to TRDJ1; no firm D call. Per the germline V gene, CDR1 is GEAIGNYY and CDR2 is EKD. This CDR3 contains 13 residues. V shed 4 bases and J shed 0 bases, with 8 bases lying between them. This CDR3 reads CACDGLNTDKLIF. CDR3 DNA: TGTGCCTGTGATGGTTTAAACACCGATAAACTCATCTTT.

Of note for this clone: A junction end diverges from the germline sequence, so it may reflect a read error. The sample contains more than one DNA sequence encoding this CDR3. This sequence joins TRDV2 and TRDJ3, with TRDD3 identical over 13 bases. Germline V CDR1 and CDR2: GEAIGNYY, EKD. There are 19 residues in the CDR3. CDR3 sequence: CACDTVLGDTAWDTRQMFF. Written as DNA, the CDR3 is TGCGCCTGTGACACCGTACTGGGGGATACGGCCTGGGACACCCGACAGATGTTTTTC.

Judged by abundance, this clone is medium-sized. This specimen includes other DNA sequences encoding the same CDR3. CDR3 sequence (DNA): TGTGCCTGTGACACACTGGGGGATACTTTGACAGCACAACTCTTCTTT. Protein product: CACDTLGDTLTAQLFF. V and J are TRDV2 and TRDJ2, with TRDD3 matching 11 bases. The V and J ends lost 1 base and 0 bases, in that order; junction bases with no gene match: 0. Germline assignment: CDR1 GEAIGNYY and CDR2 EKD. This CDR3 region has 16 residues.

This clone was picked up a small number of times. A read error may be the cause here, since a much bigger clone is one base away. The CDR3 is CACGTMGSRPSWDTRQMFF. The CDR3 DNA reads TGTGCCTGTGGCACGATGGGATCCAGGCCCTCCTGGGACACCCGACAGATGTTTTTC. The V gene is TRDV2, the J gene TRDJ3; weak D call: TRDD3 (5 bases). CDR3 length: 19 amino acids. Germline CDR1 GEAIGNYY, CDR2 EKD. Trimming removed 5 bases at V and 0 bases at J, with 19 bases between.

Note on this clone: A much larger clone lies one base from this, so it may be a read error. The chain has TRDV2 and TRDJ3, with TRDD3 as a possible D gene (5 bases). Trimming took 5 bases from V and 0 from J, leaving 22 bases between them. The CDR3 has 20 residues. CDR1 GEAIGNYY and CDR2 EKD come from the germline V gene. The chain's CDR3 is CACGNPGNGPSSWDTRQMFF. The CDR3 bases are TGTGCCTGTGGCAATCCGGGGAATGGACCAAGCTCCTGGGACACCCGACAGATGTTTTTC.

This clone has a handful of counts. The sample contains more than one DNA sequence encoding this CDR3. This sequence joins TRDV2 and TRDJ2; the match to TRDD3 covers 8 bases. In germline, CDR1 is GEAIGNYY, CDR2 EKD. The trim removed 3 bases at V and 0 bases at J, leaving 11 bases unmatched. The CDR3 consists of 18 residues. CDR3 region: CACDDLGDSEALTAQLFF. The CDR3, as DNA: TGTGCCTGTGACGATTTGGGGGATTCTGAAGCTTTGACAGCACAACTCTTCTTT.

The J gene is TRDJ1, the V gene TRDV1; 9 positions agree with TRDD3. The ends lost 4 bases at V and 2 bases at J; junction bases unmatched: 11. This CDR3 is 17 amino acids long. Per the germline V gene, CDR1 is TSWWSYY and CDR2 is QGS. CDR3 sequence (DNA): TGTGCTCTTGGGGCATCGTGGGGATACGGGAAGACCGATAAACTCATCTTT. This gives the protein CALGASWGYGKTDKLIF.

This clone showed up just a few times. Within the sample, other DNA sequences also encode this same CDR3. V and J are TRAV29/DV5 and TRDJ1; 9 bases match TRDD2. The CDR3 sequence is 18 residues long. Germline V gene lookup returns CDR1 NSMFDY and CDR2 ISSIKDK. Germline trimming cut 4 bases from V and 0 bases from J; bases unmatched to any gene: 16. The CDR3 DNA follows: TGTGCAGCAGCTCCTTCCTACGATAGGGACCCGTACACCGATAAACTCATCTTT. Its translation is CAAAPSYDRDPYTDKLIF.

The chain uses TRDV1 and TRDJ1; TRDD3 aligns across 7 bases. The CDR3 sequence is 19 residues long. The V and J ends lost 4 bases and 0 bases, in that order; junction bases with no gene match: 17. CDR1 TSWWSYY and CDR2 QGS come from the germline V gene. This CDR3 is CALGVHLLLGPAYTDKLIF. The CDR3 DNA reads TGTGCTCTTGGGGTACATCTACTACTGGGGCCCGCGTACACCGATAAACTCATCTTT.

This clone was seen a few times. The chain employs TRDV2 and TRDJ3; D uncertain. Germline assignment: CDR1 GEAIGNYY and CDR2 EKD. The CDR3 extends over 20 amino acids. The V end lost 3 bases, the J end lost 6 bases, and 26 bases lay between the germline ends. This CDR3 reads CACDGSPTRVRLEDTRQMFF. CDR3 nucleotides: TGTGCCTGTGACGGCTCCCCAACCAGGGTTCGGTTAGAGGACACCCGACAGATGTTTTTC.

This chain links TRDV1 with TRDJ1; either TRDD2 or TRDD3 may supply D (5 bases each). Per the germline V gene, CDR1 is TSWWSYY and CDR2 is QGS. CDR3 size: 19 residues. V lost 0 bases and J 2 bases, leaving 22 bases between the germline ends. CDR3 in DNA: TGTGCTCTTGGGGAACTTCGTCCTAGTGAGGGATGTCAAACCGATAAACTCATCTTT. Its translation: CALGELRPSEGCQTDKLIF.

This clone has more than one count but fewer than ten. TCRdb pairs this DNA with a much larger clone's protein that differs at residue 5, likely a read error; the protein shown was translated from the DNA. The chain links TRDV2 to TRDJ1; the D gene is possibly TRDD3 (5 bases). Germline V gene data show CDR1 as GEAIGNYY and CDR2 as EKD. This CDR3 comprises 18 residues. Trimming removed 3 bases from V and 2 bases from J, with 24 bases in between. The CDR3 sequence: CACDAGFGERKATDKLIF. In DNA, the CDR3 is TGTGCCTGTGACGCCGGATTCGGGGAAAGGAAGGCAACCGATAAACTCATCTTT.

This clone rates as medium-sized (0.01 to 0.1%). The V and J genes are TRDV1 and TRDJ1; maybe TRDD2 (6 bases). The CDR3 extends over 16 amino acids. Germline loops: CDR1 TSWWSYY, CDR2 QGS. V lost 1 base and J lost 3, with 15 bases in between. In DNA form, the CDR3 reads TGTGCTCTTGGGGAACGCTCCTTCCCAACTGCCGATAAACTCATCTTT. Its protein is CALGERSFPTADKLIF.

This clone occurred a few times. The junction departs from the called germline gene at one end, perhaps through a read error. The sample has other DNA sequences that encode this CDR3 too. The rearrangement uses TRDV1 and TRDJ1; TRDD3 agrees at 10 bases. Germline CDR1 is TSWWSYY and CDR2 is QGS. This CDR3 region has 19 residues. CDR3 loop: CALVPLQYWGIPYTDKLIF. The CDR3 DNA follows: TGTGCCCTTGTCCCCCTCCAGTACTGGGGGATCCCGTACACCGATAAACTCATCTTT.

This clone has more than one count but fewer than ten. This sequence joins TRDV2 and TRDJ1; TRDD3 aligns across 7 bases. The CDR3 is 17 residues long. Per germline, CDR1 GEAIGNYY and CDR2 EKD. Trimming at V came to 3 bases and at J to 2 bases, leaving 14 bases not matched to a gene. As DNA, the CDR3 is TGTGCCTGTGACCCTGTACTGGGGAACAAACCTACCGATAAACTCATCTTT. As protein: CACDPVLGNKPTDKLIF.

The V call is TRDV2, the J call TRDJ3; 13 nucleotides agree with TRDD3. Germline assignment: CDR1 GEAIGNYY and CDR2 EKD. The CDR3 extends over 20 amino acids. V lost 3 bases and J lost 0; bases outside the gene matches: 7. CDR3 region: CACDALGDTRNSWDTRQMFF. In DNA, the CDR3 is TGTGCCTGTGACGCACTGGGGGATACGCGAAACTCCTGGGACACCCGACAGATGTTTTTC.